The rows below give T cell receptor beta chains drawn from one sample of a study of graft-versus-host responses after intestinal transplantation. TCRdb's copy holds only in-frame clones and misses some; the assay was immunoSEQ multiplex PCR. The sample consists of tens of thousands of clones, around 93% of them appearing once. Sequenced here: PBMCs, sampled 98 days after intestinal transplantation. Source of these receptors: a human patient who received an intestinal transplant, so some T cells may come from the graft donor. The CDR3 runs from the conserved cysteine through the conserved F or W. Each record gives: clone size, D gene, V gene, J gene, CDR3 protein, CDR3 DNA. D genes are given only for firm matches. Expanded clones get a size class; other rows say once, few or many, or leave the size out.

once	-	TRBV2	TRBJ2-7	CASSRRKDTGYF	TGTGCCAGCAGTCGCCGTAAGGACACCGGGTACTTC
-	TRBD1	TRBV29-1	TRBJ1-1	CSVEPLGGGGYTEAFF	TGCAGCGTTGAGCCCCTAGGGGGCGGGGGGTACACTGAAGCTTTCTTT
few	-	TRBV11-1	TRBJ1-4	CASSALNEKLFF	TGTGCCAGCAGCGCTCTCAATGAAAAACTGTTTTTT
-	TRBD2	TRBV23-1	TRBJ2-3	CAPGTMGTDTQYF	TGCGCTCCCGGGACTATGGGGACAGATACGCAGTATTTT
-	TRBD2	TRBV6-4	TRBJ2-3	CASSDGATSGSVTDTQYF	TGTGCCAGCAGTGACGGGGCGACTAGCGGGAGTGTCACAGATACGCAGTATTTT
-	-	TRBV6-1	TRBJ1-6	CASRRRLSPLHF	TGTGCCAGCAGGAGGAGACTTTCACCCCTCCACTTT
-	-	TRBV6-5	TRBJ2-5	CASSSPEWSGTQYF	TGTGCCAGCAGTTCCCCGGAATGGTCGGGGACCCAGTACTTC
-	TRBD2	TRBV10-3	TRBJ2-2	CAILPSGGSNTGELFF	TGTGCCATCCTGCCTAGCGGGGGCTCGAACACCGGGGAGCTGTTTTTT
-	-	TRBV6-5	TRBJ2-7	CASSYSKGEQYF	TGTGCCAGCAGTTACTCGAAGGGGGAGCAGTACTTC
-	-	TRBV27	TRBJ2-4	CASSLTIWPGAKNIQYF	TGTGCCAGCAGTTTAACCATCTGGCCGGGGGCCAAAAACATTCAGTACTTC
-	TRBD2	TRBV6-5	TRBJ2-1	CASCSSGTNEQFF	TGTGCCAGCTGTTCTAGCGGGACCAATGAGCAGTTCTTC
-	TRBD1	TRBV10-3	TRBJ2-1	CAISEQGAGYNEQFF	TGTGCCATCAGTGAGCAGGGGGCGGGCTACAATGAGCAGTTCTTC
-	-	TRBV5-4	TRBJ2-1	CASRVPGRSYNEQFF	TGTGCCAGCAGGGTACCGGGACGGAGCTACAATGAGCAGTTCTTC
-	TRBD1	TRBV5-4	TRBJ1-1	CASSQHTRRTGDTEAFF	TGTGCCAGCAGCCAACATACCAGGAGGACAGGGGACACTGAAGCTTTCTTT
-	-	TRBV4-1	TRBJ2-7	CASSQEAGDYEQYF	TGCGCCAGCAGCCAAGAGGCAGGGGACTACGAGCAGTACTTC
-	-	TRBV6-1	TRBJ2-1	CASQVRGNEQFF	TGTGCCAGCCAAGTCAGGGGAAATGAGCAGTTCTTC